This T cell receptor (beta chain) was retrieved from a study of T cells in Graves' hyperthyroidism and ophthalmopathy. This clonotype was counted only a few times. If no ophthalmopathy progression occurred within 18 months, Graves' hyperthyroidism was stable. Hyperthyroidism was newly diagnosed in patients aged 18 to 65 (duration under 2 months). Exclusion criteria comprised uncontrolled infection, other autoimmune disease, pregnancy or lactation. Used for diagnoses were clinical symptoms, serum thyroxine and TRAb, thyroid ultrasound and orbital computed tomography. From RNA transcripts, TCR beta CDR3 regions were amplified. HTBI primers were the set used in a first-round RT-PCR of the TCR CDR3. Using its own MiXCR run on the multiplex PCR reads, TCRdb lists one record per CDR3 protein. The sample holds about 320,000 distinct CDR3 sequences, over 15% seen once. The ends were cut back, 0 bases at V and 7 bases at J, with 14 bases in the middle. CDR3 length: 15 residues. Germline loops: CDR1 LNHNV, CDR2 YYDKDF (reference sequence).

The sequencing input was blood. This clonotype was sampled from a man aged 30 to 39 with Graves' hyperthyroidism. V gene TRBV15 combines with J gene TRBJ2-3; D could derive from TRBD1 or TRBD2 (5 bases each). This chain's CDR3 is CATSRELGTGHTQYF. The CDR3, as DNA: TGTGCCACCAGCAGAGAACTAGGGACCGGACATACGCAGTATTTT.